Each of the 24 T cell receptor beta chains below was sequenced from the same sample in a study of blood T cell repertoires in COVID-19 (dated by TCRdb to the early 2020s). The method behind the library was the immunoSEQ multiplex PCR assay. The table was pulled from immuneACCESS by TCRdb, which kept in-frame rearrangements only. Such tables lose some clones; where checked, under half of the loss comes from unresolved V genes, and the rest has no known cause. This sample comprises a few hundred thousand clones, 70% to 90% of them detected only once. Roughly 1.2% of the sample rests with the top ten. The sequencing sample was made of PBMCs or T cells enriched from blood (not recorded which). Source of these receptors: a woman under 30 who had recovered from COVID-19.

The V and J genes are TRBV6-6 and TRBJ1-1; a weak D match, TRBD1 (6 bases). The CDR3 runs to 14 residues. V was clipped by 6 bases and J by 0 bases, with 11 bases between them. CDR1 and CDR2 from the germline V gene are MNHNY and SVGAGI (reference sequence). CDR3 in amino acids: CASSLGQLNTEAFF. The CDR3, as DNA: TGTGCCAGCAGCCTCGGACAGCTGAACACTGAAGCTTTCTTT.

This clone was detected only once. V is TRBV18 and J is TRBJ1-1; a weak D match, TRBD1 (5 bases). V was pared by 1 base and J by 7 bases, with 7 bases between. In germline, CDR1 is KGHSH, CDR2 LQKENI. The CDR3 spans 12 residues. The CDR3 coding sequence is TGTGCCAGCTCACCACTAGGGGTTGAAGCTTTCTTT. Translation gives CASSPLGVEAFF. Filled out from reference TRBV18 and TRBJ1-1, the complete variable domain reads NAGVMQNPRHLVRRRGQEARLRCSPMKGHSHVYWYRQLPEEGLKFMVYLQKENIIDESGMPKERFSAEFPKEGPSILRIQQVVRGDSAAYFCASSPLGVEAFFGQGTRLTVV.

V and J are TRBV5-1 and TRBJ2-7, with 11 nucleotides matching TRBD1. CDR1 and CDR2 from the germline V gene are SGHRS and YFSETQ. The V gene end was trimmed by 3 bases and the J gene end by 2 bases; junction bases not matched to a gene: 1. The CDR3 length is 14 residues. This CDR3 reads CASSWGQGAYEQYF. CDR3 in DNA: TGCGCCAGCAGCTGGGGACAGGGGGCCTACGAGCAGTACTTC.

J is TRBJ1-1 and V is TRBV7-9; D might be TRBD1 (6 bases). The CDR3 has 14 amino acids. In germline, CDR1 is SEHNR, CDR2 FQNEAQ (reference sequence). V gave up 3 bases and J gave up 4 bases, with 12 bases separating them. CDR3 sequence (DNA): TGTGCCAGCAGCTTTCCGGGCAGGGGCACTGAAGCTTTCTTT. This encodes CASSFPGRGTEAFF. The entire variable domain, with the rest obtained from reference TRBV7-9 and TRBJ1-1, is as follows: DTGVSQNPRHKITKRGQNVTFRCDPISEHNRLYWYRQTLGQGPEFLTYFQNEAQLEKSRLLSDRFSAERPKGSFSTLEIQRTEQGDSAMYLCASSFPGRGTEAFFGQGTRLTVV.

The rearrangement uses TRBV5-1 and TRBJ1-3; TRBD1 is a possible D gene (5 bases). Germline V gene data show CDR1 as SGHRS and CDR2 as YFSETQ. Trimming removed 0 bases at V and 1 base at J, with 11 bases between. This CDR3 spans 16 amino acids. CDR3 amino acids: CASSLAGGESGNTIYF. The CDR3 coding sequence is TGCGCCAGCAGCTTGGCCGGAGGGGAATCTGGAAACACCATATATTTT.

This chain links TRBV4-1 with TRBJ1-1; 10 bases agree with TRBD1. Looked up from germline, CDR1 is MGHRA and CDR2 is YSYEKL. The CDR3 totals 15 residues. Unmatched junction bases numbered 8, after V lost 4 bases and J lost 6 bases. The CDR3 coding sequence is TGCGCCAGCAGCCCCGAGACAGGGGGCGCGGCTGAAGCTTTCTTT. It is translated as CASSPETGGAAEAFF.

This sequence joins TRBV7-3 and TRBJ1-2; the D is unclear. CDR1 is SGHTA, CDR2 FQGTGA, per germline. Trimming shortened V by 4 bases and J by 5 bases, and 20 bases separated the two germline ends. This CDR3 has 16 residues. The CDR3 DNA follows: TGTGCCAGCAGCTCAACCCTGGATTTGACTGGGTATGGCTACACCTTC. Translated: CASSSTLDLTGYGYTF.

CDR3 nucleotides: TGTGCCAGCAGCTTAGATAGGGCGAAAGGGGGCACCAGCTACGAGCAGTACTTC. Translating gives CASSLDRAKGGTSYEQYF. The chain couples TRBV11-2 to TRBJ2-7; TRBD1 matches at 7 bases. Losses at the gene ends were 0 bases for V and 3 bases for J; bases not matched to a gene: 14. CDR1 is SGHAT and CDR2 is FQNNGV in the germline V gene. CDR3 size: 18 residues.

The chain carries TRBV18 and TRBJ1-4; D remains ambiguous. V was cut by 2 bases and J by 8 bases, with 12 bases left in between. The germline V gene encodes CDR1 KGHSH and CDR2 LQKENI. The length of the CDR3 is 14 residues. This chain's CDR3 is CASSPTRTSEKLFF. DNA of the CDR3: TGTGCCAGCTCACCAACGCGGACTAGCGAAAAACTGTTTTTT. Combining the CDR3 with reference TRBV18 and TRBJ1-4 gives the whole variable domain NAGVMQNPRHLVRRRGQEARLRCSPMKGHSHVYWYRQLPEEGLKFMVYLQKENIIDESGMPKERFSAEFPKEGPSILRIQQVVRGDSAAYFCASSPTRTSEKLFFGSGTQLSVL.

J is TRBJ2-1 and V is TRBV3-1 (or the pseudogene TRBV3-2); 8 bases agree with TRBD2. This CDR3 contains 15 residues. Trimming cost V 2 bases and J 10 bases; bases outside gene matches: 10. Germline assignment: CDR1 LGHDT and CDR2 YNNKEL (reference sequence). DNA of the CDR3: TGTGCCAGCAGCCAATCTTTAAGCGGGGGCCCCGAGCAGTTCTTC. It specifies CASSQSLSGGPEQFF.

The rearrangement links TRBV2 to TRBJ1-2, with unresolved D. The CDR3 loop spans 13 amino acids. V lost 2 bases to trimming and J lost 7 bases, with 11 bases between them. CDR1 is SNHLY and CDR2 is FYNNEI in the germline V gene. CDR3 residues: CASSESGSTGYTF. The CDR3 bases are TGTGCCAGCAGTGAATCGGGTAGTACTGGCTACACCTTC.

The CDR3 region is CASSPYPTGGETQYF. The DNA for the CDR3 is TGTGCCAGCAGCCCCTACCCCACAGGTGGGGAGACCCAGTACTTC. The chain uses TRBV3-1 (or the pseudogene TRBV3-2) and TRBJ2-5; D perhaps matches TRBD1 (5 bases). Germline values: CDR1 LGHDT, CDR2 YNNKEL (reference sequence). Trimming left V 4 bases short and J 5 bases short, with 17 bases between. This CDR3 region has 15 residues.

This clone was counted only a few times. The gene calls are TRBV18 and TRBJ1-6; TRBD1 is a possible D gene (5 bases). The CDR3 consists of 15 residues. V shed 3 bases and J shed 9 bases, with 15 bases lying between them. Germline V gene data show CDR1 as KGHSH and CDR2 as LQKENI. The CDR3 loop is CASSPGTPEGSPLHF. CDR3 nucleotides: TGTGCCAGCTCACCCGGGACTCCGGAGGGTTCACCCCTCCACTTT.

The chain has TRBV2 and TRBJ1-5; 11 bases map to TRBD1. V dropped 6 bases and J dropped 4; count of bases not matched to a gene: 5. CDR1 is SNHLY and CDR2 is FYNNEI in the germline V gene. The CDR3 consists of 15 residues. The chain's CDR3 is CASRGRDRGNQPQHF. The DNA for the CDR3 is TGTGCCAGCAGGGGCCGGGACAGGGGGAATCAGCCCCAGCATTTT.

This clone was picked up one time. The chain joins TRBV27 to TRBJ1-3, with 8 bases matching TRBD1. Germline CDR1 is MNHEY and CDR2 is SMNVEV (reference sequence). V trimming: 5 bases; J trimming: 3 bases; junction bases outside the gene matches: 9. This CDR3 comprises 16 residues. Here the CDR3 DNA reads TGTGCCAGCAGTACCCTGGACAGGGAGTATGGAAACACCATATATTTT. Translated: CASSTLDREYGNTIYF.

The chain couples TRBV6-5 to TRBJ2-6; a weak D match, TRBD2 (6 bases). This CDR3 is 16 amino acids long. V lost 4 bases and J lost 4, with 14 bases in between. Per germline, CDR1 MNHEY and CDR2 SVGAGI. The CDR3 region has the DNA TGTGCCAGCAGTTTCCAAGGGCTAGCGGGGGCCAACGTCCTGACTTTC. Residues: CASSFQGLAGANVLTF.

The chain employs TRBV5-1 and TRBJ1-1, with a tentative D call TRBD1 (6 bases). This CDR3 is 15 amino acids long. V lost 4 bases, J lost 1 base, and 14 bases lay in between. Germline CDR1 and CDR2: SGHRS and YFSETQ. The DNA for the CDR3 is TGCGCCAGCAGCGTATTACAGGGCAGGAACACTGAAGCTTTCTTT. This encodes CASSVLQGRNTEAFF.

CDR3 region: CASSAGQGATEAFF. For the CDR3, the DNA is TGCGCCAGCAGCGCCGGACAGGGGGCCACTGAAGCTTTCTTT. The genes are TRBV5-1 and TRBJ1-1; 11 nucleotides match TRBD1. The CDR3 consists of 14 residues. J lost 4 bases, V lost 4 bases, and 3 bases had no gene match. Germline assignment: CDR1 SGHRS and CDR2 YFSETQ. Full variable domain (missing parts from reference TRBV5-1 and TRBJ1-1): KAGVTQTPRYLIKTRGQQVTLSCSPISGHRSVSWYQQTPGQGLQFLFEYFSETQRNKGNFPGRFSGRQFSNSRSEMNVSTLELGDSALYLCASSAGQGATEAFFGQGTRLTVV.

The chain links TRBV7-9 to TRBJ2-7; a weak D match, TRBD1 (6 bases). This CDR3 is 11 amino acids long. V was trimmed by 3 bases and J by 7 bases, leaving 7 bases between them. Germline assignment: CDR1 SEHNR and CDR2 FQNEAQ (reference sequence). The CDR3 region has the DNA TGTGCCAGCAGCTTGGGGACAGAGCAGTACTTC. Translating it yields CASSLGTEQYF.

The chain has TRBV3-1 (or the pseudogene TRBV3-2) and TRBJ1-1; 9 bases are a match to TRBD1. Per the germline V gene, CDR1 is LGHDT and CDR2 is YNNKEL (reference sequence). V lost 1 base and J lost 2; bases outside the gene matches: 2. This CDR3 has 15 residues. Written as DNA, the CDR3 is TGTGCCAGCAGCCAAGGTACAGGGGGCAACACTGAAGCTTTCTTT. Amino acid sequence: CASSQGTGGNTEAFF.

This chain links TRBV24-1 with TRBJ2-1; D not certain. CDR1 and CDR2 (germline): KGHDR, SFDVKD. The CDR3 totals 13 residues. Trimming cost V 7 bases and J 0 bases, with 6 bases left between them. The CDR3 here is CATSSGSYNEQFF. CDR3 sequence (DNA): TGTGCCACCAGCAGTGGCTCCTACAATGAGCAGTTCTTC.

The rearrangement uses TRBV25-1 and TRBJ1-6; 10 bases are shared with TRBD1. V lost 4 bases to trimming and J lost 4 bases; unmatched junction nucleotides: 7. The CDR3 extends over 17 amino acids. In germline, CDR1 is MGHDK, CDR2 SYGVNS. CDR3 loop: CASSGQGAKSYNSPLHF. DNA of the CDR3: TGTGCCAGCAGTGGACAGGGGGCGAAAAGTTATAATTCACCCCTCCACTTT.

For this clone: This same CDR3 is encoded by further DNA sequences in the sample. V is TRBV7-2 and J is TRBJ1-3; D is ambiguous. Germline V gene lookup returns CDR1 SGHTA and CDR2 FQGNSA. Between the trimmed V and J ends, which lost 4 bases and 2 bases, there was a span of 6 bases. This CDR3 spans 13 amino acids. CDR3 nucleotide sequence: TGTGCCAGCAGCTCAAGCACTGGAAACACCATATATTTT. This gives the protein CASSSSTGNTIYF.

V usage is TRBV7-8 and J usage is TRBJ1-4; D gene ambiguous. CDR1 and CDR2 (germline): SGHVS, FQNEAQ. Trimming stripped 0 bases from V and 3 bases from J, with 8 bases between. The CDR3 runs to 15 residues. The DNA of the CDR3 is TGTGCCAGCAGCTTAGCTCTGAGTTCTAATGAAAAACTGTTTTTT. Translated: CASSLALSSNEKLFF.